The T cell receptor beta chain under discussion was sequenced for a study of T cell responses to AZD1222 COVID-19 vaccine. This clone was counted only a few times. The antigen is unknown. The assay was immunoSEQ multiplex PCR, and TCRdb's table has in-frame clones only and misses some. This table has 90,000 to 120,000 clones, 86% appearing once. Germline V gene sequence: CDR1 LGHDT, CDR2 YNNKEL (reference sequence). The CDR3 is 15 amino acids. After removal of 6 bases from V and 6 bases from J, the junction contained 12 bases not matched to a gene. Study-wide results and limits: Spike as a whole was targeted by vaccine-associated CD4 TCRs, dominant at 160-218 and 743-854. Reports say nearly half of spike-specific TCRs go after unmutated variant regions.

Sequenced here: peripheral blood, sampled on day 0 of AZD1222 vaccination. The receptor's source is an adult in good health. V is TRBV3-1 (or the pseudogene TRBV3-2) and J is TRBJ2-3, with 7 bases identical to TRBD2. The CDR3 spells CASSLNPRGGDTQYF. In nucleotides, the CDR3 is TGTGCCAGCAGTCTTAATCCTAGGGGAGGGGATACGCAGTATTTT.